Following are 7 T cell receptor beta chains from one sample sequenced in a study of T-cell memory formation after mild COVID-19. TCRdb used MiXCR to reprocess the 5' RACE reads, holding one entry per CDR3 protein. The top ten clones hold about 2.3% of a sample with more than 120,000 distinct CDR3 sequences, 15% to 20% of them seen once. Sequencing was performed on PBMCs or a T cell subset sorted from them (not recorded which). Every receptor here comes from an adult woman who had mild COVID-19 (a few samples of this study predate the infection). Cell type and time point are not known.

V and J are TRBV5-1 and TRBJ2-1, with 7 bases fitting TRBD1. Germline values: CDR1 SGHRS, CDR2 YFSETQ. This CDR3 contains 12 residues. The V segment lost 4 bases and the J segment 7 bases; nucleotides outside the gene matches: 2. The CDR3 is CASSAQGNEQFF. As DNA, the CDR3 is TGCGCCAGCAGCGCACAGGGGAATGAGCAGTTCTTC.

The V gene is TRBV5-4, the J gene TRBJ2-7, with D tentatively TRBD1 (7 bases). The CDR3 runs to 15 residues. The V end lost 3 bases, the J end lost 7 bases, and 20 bases lay between the germline ends. Germline V gene data show CDR1 as SGHNT and CDR2 as YYREEE (reference sequence). The DNA for the CDR3 is TGTGCCAGCAGCTCCCCAGGGGGAAGCGCGGGGGAGCAGTACTTC. Its translation is CASSSPGGSAGEQYF.

V usage is TRBV5-1 and J usage is TRBJ1-2; the D gene is possibly TRBD1 (6 bases). The CDR3 totals 14 residues. Germline lookup yields CDR1 SGHRS and CDR2 YFSETQ. Trimming took off 0 bases at V and 8 bases at J, with 14 bases between the two ends. The CDR3 reads CASSLDRVLGGYTF. The CDR3, as DNA: TGCGCCAGCAGCTTGGACAGGGTACTCGGGGGCTACACCTTC.

In this sample, this clonotype turned up many times. This chain joins TRBV7-3 and TRBJ2-5; weak D call: TRBD1 (5 bases). Trimming shortened V by 5 bases and J by 2 bases, and 9 bases separated the two germline ends. Germline loops: CDR1 SGHTA, CDR2 FQGTGA. The CDR3 covers 13 residues. CDR3 residues: CASSQGQQETQYF. In DNA, the CDR3 is TGTGCCAGCAGCCAGGGTCAACAAGAGACCCAGTACTTC.

This clonotype came up a few times. This rearrangement joins TRBV5-1 to TRBJ2-1, with TRBD2 matching 9 bases. The germline gives CDR1 SGHRS, CDR2 YFSETQ. The V segment lost 4 bases and the J segment 8 bases; nucleotides outside the gene matches: 13. The CDR3 runs to 16 residues. The CDR3 DNA sequence: TGCGCCAGCAGCCCCCCTAGCGGGACGACTGGGGATGAGCAGTTCTTC. Its translation: CASSPPSGTTGDEQFF.

Regarding this clonotype: Relative to the germline gene, one junction end is altered; a read error may explain this. V usage is TRBV7-7 and J usage is TRBJ2-2; 13 positions agree with TRBD2. CDR1 and CDR2 from the germline V gene are SSHAT and FNYEAQ (reference sequence). This CDR3 contains 16 residues. The CDR3 nucleotides read TGTGCTAGCAGCCTCGGACTAGCGGGAGCGGCCGGGGAGCTGTTTTTT. Amino acid sequence: CASSLGLAGAAGELFF.

This clonotype was seen only a few times. CDR3 DNA sequence: TGTGCCAGCAGTGAGTCGGGCAGGTATAGCCAGCCCCAGCATTTT. Its translation: CASSESGRYSQPQHF. This sequence joins TRBV2 and TRBJ1-5; D not certain. CDR3 size: 15 residues. CDR1 SNHLY and CDR2 FYNNEI come from the germline V gene. V lost 3 bases and J lost 7, with 16 bases in between. Filled out from reference TRBV2 and TRBJ1-5, the complete variable domain reads EPEVTQTPSHQVTQMGQEVILRCVPISNHLYFYWYRQILGQKVEFLVSFYNNEISEKSEIFDDQFSVERPDGSNFTLKIRSTKLEDSAMYFCASSESGRYSQPQHFGDGTRLSIL.